This T cell receptor (beta chain) was obtained from a study of T cells in localized non-small cell lung cancer. The study's findings and limits: In the blood, greater T cell density corresponded to longer overall survival. Uninvolved adjacent lung had more T cell clonality than any other tissue, topping tumor.

Comments on this clone: Its antigen is not identified.

Some clones are missing from TCRdb's copy, which holds only in-frame ones; the method was immunoSEQ multiplex PCR. This sample carries approximately 50,000 clones, roughly nine tenths of them seen once, and the ten largest clones take 2% to 3%. The sequencing here drew on PBMCs, taken before any cancer treatment. This TCR was recovered from a man aged 35-69 years with stage II lung adenocarcinoma.

DNA for the CDR3: TGTGCCAGCAGCTCCAAGGGGCTCTCTGGAAACACCATATATTTT. This encodes CASSSKGLSGNTIYF. The chain employs TRBV7-2 and TRBJ1-3, with TRBD1 as a possible D gene (5 bases). The germline V and J ends were trimmed by 4 bases and 0 bases, with 10 bases remaining between them. Germline-derived CDR1 and CDR2 are SGHTA and FQGNSA. The CDR3 sequence is 15 residues long.